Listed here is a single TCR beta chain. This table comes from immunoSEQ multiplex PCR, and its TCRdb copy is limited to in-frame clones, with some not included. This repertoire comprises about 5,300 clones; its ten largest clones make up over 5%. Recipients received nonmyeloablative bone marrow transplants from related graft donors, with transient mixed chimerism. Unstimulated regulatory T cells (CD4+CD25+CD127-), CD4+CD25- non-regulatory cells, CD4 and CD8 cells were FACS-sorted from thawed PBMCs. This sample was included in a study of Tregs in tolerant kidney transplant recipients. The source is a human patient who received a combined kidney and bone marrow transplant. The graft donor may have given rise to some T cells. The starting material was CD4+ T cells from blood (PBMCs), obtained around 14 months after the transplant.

CDR3 sequence: CASGLRGARTGTDTQYF. CDR3 DNA (partial): TGTGCTAGTGGTTTGCGGGGGGCCAGGACGGGCACAGATACG. The chain joins TRBV12-5 to TRBJ2-3; possible D gene TRBD2, 7 bases. The CDR3 goes on 3 residues after the read ends, and that part is filled in from the germline J gene. V gave up 2 bases and J gave up 1 base, with 16 bases separating them. This CDR3 has 17 amino acids. Germline V lookup: CDR1 LGHNT, CDR2 FRNRAP.